These 24 T cell receptor beta chains were all obtained from the same sample, sequenced in a study of graft-versus-host responses after intestinal transplantation. Their antigens are not known. TCRdb's copy holds only in-frame clones and misses some; the assay was immunoSEQ multiplex PCR. The sample lists 84,000 or so clones; more than 90% were seen once. Sequenced here: unstimulated CD4+ T cells sorted from spleen or lymph node cells, sampled before intestinal transplant. The receptor source for this set is a human donor who received an intestinal transplant.

This clone was detected once. This chain connects TRBV19 to TRBJ2-7; 7 bases map to TRBD2. The CDR3 sequence is 15 residues long. Germline CDR1 LNHDA, CDR2 SQIVND (reference sequence). The ends lost 2 bases at V and 0 bases at J; junction bases unmatched: 4. Here the CDR3 reads CASSISSGGSYEQYF. CDR3 DNA: TGTGCCAGTAGTATAAGTTCGGGAGGCTCCTACGAGCAGTACTTC.

Written as DNA, the CDR3 is TGCGCCAGCAGCCAAACGCGGGGACCCTACGAGCAGTACTTC. Translated: CASSQTRGPYEQYF. The chain carries TRBV4-1 and TRBJ2-7; D possibly corresponds to TRBD2 (6 bases). V was trimmed by 2 bases and J by 2 bases, leaving 10 bases between them. The CDR3 contains 14 residues. Germline V gene lookup returns CDR1 MGHRA and CDR2 YSYEKL.

This CDR3 is CASSELAGGRYNEQFF. CDR3 nucleotide sequence: TGTGCCAGCAGTGAATTAGCGGGAGGGCGGTACAATGAGCAGTTCTTC. The gene calls are TRBV25-1 and TRBJ2-1, with 11 bases lining up with TRBD2. Germline loops: CDR1 MGHDK, CDR2 SYGVNS. V gave up 1 base and J gave up 4 bases; unmatched junction bases: 3. This CDR3 has 16 amino acids.

The J gene is TRBJ2-1, the V gene TRBV19, with TRBD1 as a possible D gene (6 bases). CDR3 length: 15 residues. V was pared by 3 bases and J by 11 bases, with 20 bases between. Per germline, CDR1 LNHDA and CDR2 SQIVND (reference sequence). CDR3 region: CASSIGVAGDAKQFF. The CDR3 region has the DNA TGTGCCAGTAGTATTGGCGTGGCAGGGGATGCGAAGCAGTTCTTC.

This chain's CDR3 is CASSSRTTFSYNEQFF. As DNA, the CDR3 is TGTGCCAGCAGTTCCCGGACGACTTTCTCCTACAATGAGCAGTTCTTC. This rearrangement joins TRBV7-2 to TRBJ2-1; no clear D gene. The germline V and J ends were trimmed by 6 bases and 0 bases, with 15 bases remaining between them. Germline CDR1 and CDR2: SGHTA and FQGNSA. The CDR3 is 16 residues long.

This rearrangement joins TRBV6-1 to TRBJ2-3; no reliable D call. Per germline, CDR1 MNHNS and CDR2 SASEGT. V gave up 8 bases and J gave up 4 bases, with 16 bases separating them. The length of the CDR3 is 14 residues. CDR3 loop: CASANHGSADTQYF. DNA of the CDR3: TGTGCCAGCGCTAACCACGGCTCAGCAGATACGCAGTATTTT.

The chain is built from TRBV9 and TRBJ2-2; 7 positions match TRBD1. The J segment lost 1 base and the V segment lost 1 base, leaving 7 bases of the junction unmatched. CDR1 and CDR2 from the germline V gene are SGDLS and YYNGEE. This CDR3 contains 17 residues. The CDR3 coding sequence is TGTGCCAGCAGCGTAATCCCCCGGACAGGGAACACCGGGGAGCTGTTTTTT. Translating gives CASSVIPRTGNTGELFF.

The chain uses TRBV5-1 and TRBJ2-7; D not resolved. CDR1 and CDR2 from the germline V gene are SGHRS and YFSETQ. The CDR3 loop spans 15 amino acids. V shed 0 bases and J shed 3 bases, with 13 bases lying between them. The CDR3 reads CASSLVAEAFYEQYF. CDR3 DNA: TGCGCCAGCAGCTTGGTGGCGGAAGCGTTCTACGAGCAGTACTTC. Combining the CDR3 with reference TRBV5-1 and TRBJ2-7 gives the whole variable domain KAGVTQTPRYLIKTRGQQVTLSCSPISGHRSVSWYQQTPGQGLQFLFEYFSETQRNKGNFPGRFSGRQFSNSRSEMNVSTLELGDSALYLCASSLVAEAFYEQYFGPGTRLTVT.

J is TRBJ1-1 and V is TRBV11-1; D not resolved. This CDR3 contains 13 residues. Trimming took 1 base from V and 1 from J, leaving 4 bases between them. The germline CDR1 and CDR2 sequences are SGHAT and FQDESV (reference sequence). The CDR3 bases are TGTGCCAGCAGCTTAGTTCAGAACACTGAAGCTTTCTTT. Protein product: CASSLVQNTEAFF.

The count of this clone is one. This chain connects TRBV29-1 to TRBJ1-1, with TRBD1 matching 8 bases. The CDR3 runs to 12 residues. V shed 7 bases and J 3 bases; nucleotides not matched to a gene: 4. Germline V CDR1 and CDR2: SQVTM, ANQGSEA. The CDR3 coding sequence is TGCAGCGCCGACAGGGGTGACACTGAAGCTTTCTTT. This sequence encodes CSADRGDTEAFF. Filled out from reference TRBV29-1 and TRBJ1-1, the complete variable domain reads SAVISQKPSRDICQRGTSLTIQCQVDSQVTMMFWYRQQPGQSLTLIATANQGSEATYESGFVIDKFPISRPNLTFSTLTVSNMSPEDSSIYLCSADRGDTEAFFGQGTRLTVV.

Remarks on this clone: A read error may account for a junction end that differs from germline. The same CDR3 is also encoded by other DNA sequences in this sample. This chain links TRBV7-6 with TRBJ2-7, with D unclear. This CDR3 has 13 amino acids. The germline gives CDR1 SGHVS, CDR2 FNYEAQ. CDR3: CASSRQNTYEQYF. In DNA form, the CDR3 reads TGCGCCAGCAGCCGGCAGAATACTTACGAGCAGTACTTC.

J is TRBJ2-1 and V is TRBV7-3, with 8 positions matching TRBD2. In germline, CDR1 is SGHTA, CDR2 FQGTGA. The J segment lost 2 bases and the V segment lost 5 bases, leaving 5 bases of the junction unmatched. This CDR3 spans 15 amino acids. The CDR3 DNA is TGTGCCAGCAGCGCCCCGGGACTAGCCTACAATGAGCAGTTCTTC. Its translation: CASSAPGLAYNEQFF. The variable domain in full, with the rest retrieved from reference TRBV7-3 and TRBJ2-1, is GAGVSQTPSNKVTEKGKYVELRCDPISGHTALYWYRQSLGQGPEFLIYFQGTGAADDSGLPNDRFFAVRPEGSVSTLKIQRTERGDSAVYLCASSAPGLAYNEQFFGPGTRLTVL.

This chain connects TRBV7-2 to TRBJ2-2, with 11 positions matching TRBD2. The CDR3 covers 15 residues. Trimming removed 5 bases from V and 4 bases from J; junction bases left unmatched: 3. Germline V gene lookup returns CDR1 SGHTA and CDR2 FQGNSA. CDR3 sequence (DNA): TGTGCCAGCAGCCGGACTAGCGGGTTCACCGGGGAGCTGTTTTTT. It yields the protein CASSRTSGFTGELFF.

The V call is TRBV28, the J call TRBJ2-3; 13 bases map to TRBD2. Trimming cost V 5 bases and J 1 base; bases outside gene matches: 21. Germline-derived CDR1 and CDR2 are MDHEN and SYDVKM. This CDR3 contains 22 residues. The CDR3 reads CASSPLSGLAGVKRAGTDTQYF. For the CDR3, the DNA is TGTGCCAGCAGTCCCCTAAGCGGACTAGCGGGAGTAAAGCGGGCTGGCACAGATACGCAGTATTTT.

The chain recombines TRBV7-3 with TRBJ2-1, with 11 positions matching TRBD2. The germline CDR1 and CDR2 sequences are SGHTA and FQGTGA. J gave up 4 bases and V 0 bases, and 8 bases lay outside the gene matches. This CDR3 is built from 18 residues. CDR3 sequence reads: CASSLTGLAVRGYNEQFF. In nucleotides, the CDR3 is TGTGCCAGCAGCTTAACGGGACTAGCGGTAAGGGGGTACAATGAGCAGTTCTTC.

The chain links TRBV11-2 to TRBJ2-7; D gene uncertain. CDR1 is SGHAT, CDR2 FQNNGV, per germline. There are 14 residues in the CDR3. V was trimmed by 1 base and J by 2 bases, leaving 9 bases between them. CDR3 sequence: CASSLGRRAYEQYF. The CDR3 nucleotides read TGTGCCAGCAGCTTAGGCAGGCGAGCCTACGAGCAGTACTTC.

The chain recombines TRBV19 with TRBJ2-7; D may be TRBD2 (6 bases). Germline assignment: CDR1 LNHDA and CDR2 SQIVND (reference sequence). The V end was cut by 3 bases, the J end by 3 bases, with 18 bases between. The CDR3 is 16 residues long. The CDR3 is CASSIKGLASNYEQYF. The DNA of the CDR3 is TGTGCCAGTAGTATTAAGGGGCTAGCGTCTAACTACGAGCAGTACTTC.

The J gene is TRBJ2-5, the V gene TRBV15; 10 bases are a match to TRBD2. The germline V gene has CDR1 LNHNV and CDR2 YYDKDF (reference sequence). This CDR3 has 16 residues. V dropped 6 bases and J dropped 7; count of bases not matched to a gene: 14. As DNA, the CDR3 is TGTGCCACCAGTGGGCCGCCTAGCGGGAGAGGGGGGACCCAGTACTTC. It encodes CATSGPPSGRGGTQYF.

The chain uses TRBV10-2 and TRBJ1-2, with TRBD1 matching over 9 bases. Germline loops: CDR1 WSHSY, CDR2 SAAADI. V shed 7 bases, J shed 6 bases, and the junction held 3 bases outside the gene matches. The CDR3 contains 12 residues. The chain's CDR3 is CASTGTGHGYTF. The CDR3 DNA sequence: TGCGCCAGCACCGGGACAGGGCATGGCTACACCTTC.

The rearrangement joins TRBV27 to TRBJ2-1; maybe TRBD1 (5 bases). V was clipped by 1 base and J by 0 bases, with 16 bases between them. The germline CDR1 and CDR2 sequences are MNHEY and SMNVEV (reference sequence). The CDR3 covers 18 residues. As DNA, the CDR3 is TGTGCCAGCAGTTTATACCTCAAGGGGTTTAGCTCCTACAATGAGCAGTTCTTC. As protein: CASSLYLKGFSSYNEQFF.

The V and J genes are TRBV5-1 and TRBJ2-3, with D unclear. The CDR3 is made up of 13 amino acids. V dropped 5 bases and J dropped 0 bases, with 7 bases sitting between them. Germline V gives CDR1 SGHRS, CDR2 YFSETQ. The CDR3 DNA sequence: TGCGCCAGCAGGTCCCCTAGCACAGATACGCAGTATTTT. It yields the protein CASRSPSTDTQYF.

The chain combines TRBV9 with TRBJ2-3, with 11 bases aligning to TRBD2. Germline V gives CDR1 SGDLS, CDR2 YYNGEE. CDR3 length: 16 amino acids. Germline trimming cut 2 bases from V and 3 bases from J; bases unmatched to any gene: 5. CDR3 amino acids: CASSVVAGGPTDTQYF. CDR3 in DNA: TGTGCCAGCAGCGTTGTAGCGGGAGGGCCAACAGATACGCAGTATTTT. Looking up the rest from reference TRBV9 and TRBJ2-3 gives the full variable domain: DSGVTQTPKHLITATGQRVTLRCSPRSGDLSVYWYQQSLDQGLQFLIQYYNGEERAKGNILERFSAQQFPDLHSELNLSSLELGDSALYFCASSVVAGGPTDTQYFGPGTRLTVL.

This clone showed up just once. The CDR3 sequence: CASSQVGGTYEQYF. The CDR3 DNA sequence: TGCGCCAGCAGCCAAGTAGGCGGAACCTACGAGCAGTACTTC. The genes are TRBV4-1 and TRBJ2-7; no reliable D call. Trimming stripped 1 base from V and 2 bases from J, with 9 bases between. This CDR3 is 14 amino acids long. CDR1 and CDR2 from the germline V gene are MGHRA and YSYEKL.

The chain carries TRBV30 and TRBJ1-5, with TRBD1 identical over 9 bases. In germline, CDR1 is GTSNPN, CDR2 SVGIG (reference sequence). Germline trimming cut 2 bases from V and 4 bases from J; bases unmatched to any gene: 3. This CDR3 spans 14 amino acids. The CDR3 here is CAWSTGQGNQPQHF. The CDR3 region has the DNA TGTGCCTGGAGTACAGGACAGGGGAATCAGCCCCAGCATTTT.